A selection of T cell receptor beta chains follows, all from one sample in a study of metastatic and nonmetastatic thyroid tumors. TCRdb ran MiXCR on the PCR reads. The sample has about 92,000 clones, about 15% seen once; the top ten hold about 3.6%. The sequenced sample was blood. Every receptor here comes from a female donor with papillary thyroid cancer or a benign thyroid nodule (not recorded which). Some clones in this sample may be carry-over from other donors' samples. The CDR3 runs from the conserved cysteine through the conserved F or W. A D gene is named only where the DNA matches it firmly. Part of the rows lack a size; the others show once, few, many or a class for expanded clones.

D	size	length	V	J	CDR3	DNA
.	many	12	TRBV5-1	TRBJ2-7	CASSDTAYEQYF	TGCGCCAGCAGTGACACCGCCTACGAGCAGTACTTC
TRBD1	many	16	TRBV20-1	TRBJ1-5	CSARRDREVSNQPQHF	TGCAGTGCTAGACGCGACAGGGAGGTTAGCAATCAGCCCCAGCATTTT
.	many	12	TRBV10-2	TRBJ1-1	CASSERGGEAFF	TGCGCCAGCAGTGAAAGGGGAGGGGAAGCTTTCTTT
.	many	13	TRBV12-3/TRBV12-4	TRBJ1-6	CASTRGLNSPLHF	TGTGCCTCGACGCGGGGGCTCAATTCACCCCTCCACTTT
.	many	13	TRBV14	TRBJ2-3	CASSDSLGGTQYF	TGTGCCAGCAGCGACTCCTTAGGTGGTACGCAGTATTTT
.	many	10	TRBV30	TRBJ2-5	CAWGGETQYF	TGTGCCTGGGGGGGTGAGACCCAGTACTTC
.	many	13	TRBV9	TRBJ2-1	CASSLGGLDEQFF	TGTGCCAGCAGTTTAGGCGGGTTAGATGAGCAGTTCTTC
.	few	13	TRBV19	TRBJ2-2	CALTSGRTVELFF	TGTGCCCTCACATCAGGTCGCACCGTGGAGCTGTTTTTT
.	.	15	TRBV9	TRBJ2-7	CASIVGFRSSYEQYF	TGTGCCAGCATCGTAGGCTTCCGGAGCTCCTACGAGCAGTACTTC
TRBD1	many	12	TRBV7-2	TRBJ1-1	CASSAQTGAAFF	TGTGCCAGCAGCGCCCAGACAGGGGCTGCTTTCTTT
TRBD1	.	16	TRBV28	TRBJ1-6	CSSSQLTGGIDSPLHF	TGTTCCAGCAGCCAATTGACAGGGGGTATTGATTCACCCCTCCACTTT
TRBD1	many	15	TRBV7-2	TRBJ1-2	CASTPGTGGFYGYTF	TGTGCCAGCACACCGGGGACAGGGGGCTTCTATGGCTACACCTTC
TRBD1	many	15	TRBV3-1	TRBJ2-6	CASSQAQGGANVLTF	TGTGCCAGCAGCCAAGCACAGGGGGGGGCCAACGTCCTGACTTTC